These T cell receptor beta chains were read from a single sample in a study of cytomegalovirus exposure and HLA in healthy donors. Using immunoSEQ multiplex PCR, the repertoire was profiled, and TCRdb retains in-frame clones only, with some absent. The sample includes over 250,000 clones, approximately 86% of them seen just once. The sample comprised PBMCs. Receptors originate from a woman aged 18-29 years in good health and CMV-seronegative. CDR3s include the opening cysteine and the closing phenylalanine or tryptophan. The listing skips clone size in some rows; elsewhere it reads once, few, many or a size class.

. TRBJ2-7 TRBV5-8 CASSLLAGVSYEQYF
. TRBJ1-4 TRBV19 CASSIDREGAGEKLFF
. TRBJ2-3 TRBV25-1 CASSEFGGGGDTQYF
. TRBJ2-7 TRBV4-1 CASSQPDVRGKEQYF
. TRBJ2-1 TRBV15 CATSRDRGLAGYNEQFF
. TRBJ1-1 TRBV7-9 CASSQINTEAFF
. TRBJ1-3 TRBV9 CASSASGGAAGNTIYF
. TRBJ2-7 TRBV27 CASKRDRISYEQYF
. TRBJ2-7 TRBV18 CASSQGALNSEQYF
. TRBJ2-2 TRBV29-1 CSVAPGLAGELFF
once TRBJ2-2 TRBV5-1 CASSATSVNTGELFF
. TRBJ1-2 TRBV6-5 CASRLSPNYGYTF
. TRBJ2-5 TRBV4-3 CASSQVILGRGQSETQYF
. TRBJ2-1 TRBV4-1 CASSQILAYNEQFF
. TRBJ2-7 TRBV29-1 CSVVPGGSGRAYEQYF
. TRBJ2-7 TRBV27 CASSRQGKNEQYF
once TRBJ2-3 TRBV5-1 CASSLWGQDTDTQYF
. TRBJ2-7 TRBV7-6 CASSSSGGTYEQYF
. TRBJ1-5 TRBV27 CASSLWGQGDQPQHF